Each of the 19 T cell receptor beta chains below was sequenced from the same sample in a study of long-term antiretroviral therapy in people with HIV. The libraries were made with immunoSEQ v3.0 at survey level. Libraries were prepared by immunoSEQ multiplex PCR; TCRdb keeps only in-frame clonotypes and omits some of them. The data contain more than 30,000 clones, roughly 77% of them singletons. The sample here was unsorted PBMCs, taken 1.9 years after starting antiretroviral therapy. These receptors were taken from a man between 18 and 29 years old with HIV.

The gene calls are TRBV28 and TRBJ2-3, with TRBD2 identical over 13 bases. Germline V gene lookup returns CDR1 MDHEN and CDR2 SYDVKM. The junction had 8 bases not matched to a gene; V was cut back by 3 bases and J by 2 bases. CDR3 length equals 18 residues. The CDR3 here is CASSFLGTSGENTDTQYF. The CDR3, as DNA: TGTGCCAGCAGTTTTCTGGGGACTAGCGGGGAGAACACAGATACGCAGTATTTT.

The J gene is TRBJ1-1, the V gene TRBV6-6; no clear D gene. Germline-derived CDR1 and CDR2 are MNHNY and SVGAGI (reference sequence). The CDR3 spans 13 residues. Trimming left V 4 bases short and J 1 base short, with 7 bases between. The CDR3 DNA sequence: TGTGCCAGCAGTTCACGGAAGAACACTGAAGCTTTCTTT. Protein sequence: CASSSRKNTEAFF.

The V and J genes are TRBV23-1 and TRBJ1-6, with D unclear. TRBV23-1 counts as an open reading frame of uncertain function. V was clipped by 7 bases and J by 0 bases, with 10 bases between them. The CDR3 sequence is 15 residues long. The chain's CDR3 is CASTQGSSYNSPLHF. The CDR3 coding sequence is TGCGCCAGCACCCAAGGCAGCTCCTATAATTCACCCCTCCACTTT.

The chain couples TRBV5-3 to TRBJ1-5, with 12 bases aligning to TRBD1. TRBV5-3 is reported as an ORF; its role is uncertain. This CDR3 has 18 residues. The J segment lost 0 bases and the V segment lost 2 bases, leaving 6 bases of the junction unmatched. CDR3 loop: CARSFGTGGICSNQPQHF. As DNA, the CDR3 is TGTGCCAGAAGCTTTGGGACAGGGGGCATATGTAGCAATCAGCCCCAGCATTTT.

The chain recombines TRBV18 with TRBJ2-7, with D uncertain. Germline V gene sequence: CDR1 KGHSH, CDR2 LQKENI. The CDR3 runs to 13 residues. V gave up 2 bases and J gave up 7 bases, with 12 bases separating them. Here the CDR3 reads CASSPSDGREQYV. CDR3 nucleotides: TGTGCCAGCTCACCATCTGACGGAAGGGAGCAGTACGTC.

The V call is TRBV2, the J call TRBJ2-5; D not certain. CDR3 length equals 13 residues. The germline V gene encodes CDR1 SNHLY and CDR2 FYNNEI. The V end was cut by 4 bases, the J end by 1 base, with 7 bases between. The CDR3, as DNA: TGTGCCAGCAGTGGGGGTGCCCAAGAGACCCAGTACTTC. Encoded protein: CASSGGAQETQYF.

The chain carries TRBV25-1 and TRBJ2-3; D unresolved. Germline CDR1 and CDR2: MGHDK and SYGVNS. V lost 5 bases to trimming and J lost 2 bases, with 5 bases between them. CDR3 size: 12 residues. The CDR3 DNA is TGTGCCAGCAGTTCTGACACAGATACGCAGTATTTT. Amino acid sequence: CASSSDTDTQYF.

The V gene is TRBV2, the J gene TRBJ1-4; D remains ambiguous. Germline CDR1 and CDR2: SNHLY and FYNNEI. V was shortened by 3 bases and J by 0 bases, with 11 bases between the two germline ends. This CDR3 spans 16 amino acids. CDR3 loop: CASSDERIATNEKLFF. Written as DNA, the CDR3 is TGTGCCAGCAGTGACGAACGTATTGCAACTAATGAAAAACTGTTTTTT.

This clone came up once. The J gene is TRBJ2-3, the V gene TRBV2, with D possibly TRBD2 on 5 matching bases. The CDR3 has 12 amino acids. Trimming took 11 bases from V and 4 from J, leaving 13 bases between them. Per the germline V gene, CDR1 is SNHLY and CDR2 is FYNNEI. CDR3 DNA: TGTGCCGGGCCCCCCGGGGCAGATACGCAGTATTTT. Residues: CAGPPGADTQYF.

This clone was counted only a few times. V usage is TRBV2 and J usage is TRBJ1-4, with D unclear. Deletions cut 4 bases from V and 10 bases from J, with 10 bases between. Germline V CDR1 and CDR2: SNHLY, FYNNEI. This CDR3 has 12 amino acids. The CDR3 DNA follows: TGTGCCAGCAGTGTCACCCGGGGAAAACTGTTTTTT. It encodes CASSVTRGKLFF.

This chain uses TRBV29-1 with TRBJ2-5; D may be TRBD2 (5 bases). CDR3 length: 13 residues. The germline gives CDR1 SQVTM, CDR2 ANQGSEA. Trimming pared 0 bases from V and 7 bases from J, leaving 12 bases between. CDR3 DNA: TGCAGCGTTGAAGATGGGGTCCGGGGGACCCAGTACTTC. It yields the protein CSVEDGVRGTQYF.

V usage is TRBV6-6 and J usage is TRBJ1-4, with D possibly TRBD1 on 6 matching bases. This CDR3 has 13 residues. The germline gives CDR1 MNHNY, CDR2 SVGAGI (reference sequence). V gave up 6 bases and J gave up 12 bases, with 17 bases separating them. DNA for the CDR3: TGTGCCAGCAGAAGGTTGGGACAAGGGGAACTGTTTTTT. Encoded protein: CASRRLGQGELFF.

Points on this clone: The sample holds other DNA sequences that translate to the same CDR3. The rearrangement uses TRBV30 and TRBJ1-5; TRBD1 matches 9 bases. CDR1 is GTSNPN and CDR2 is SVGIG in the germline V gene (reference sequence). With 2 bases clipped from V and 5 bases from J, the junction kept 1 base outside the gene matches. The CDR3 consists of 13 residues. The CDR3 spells CAWSRQGDQPQHF. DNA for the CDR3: TGTGCCTGGAGTAGACAGGGGGATCAGCCCCAGCATTTT.

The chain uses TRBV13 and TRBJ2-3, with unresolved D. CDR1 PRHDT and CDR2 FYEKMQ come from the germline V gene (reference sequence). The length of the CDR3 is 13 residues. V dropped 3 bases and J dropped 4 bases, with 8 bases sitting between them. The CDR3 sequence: CASSFIGADTQYF. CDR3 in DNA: TGTGCCAGCAGCTTTATAGGTGCAGATACGCAGTATTTT.

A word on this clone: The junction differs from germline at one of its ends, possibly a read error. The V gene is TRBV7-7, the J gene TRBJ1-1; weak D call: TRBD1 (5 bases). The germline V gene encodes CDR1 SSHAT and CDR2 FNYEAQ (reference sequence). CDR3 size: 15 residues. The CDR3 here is CASSPLESTGTEAFF. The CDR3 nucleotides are TGTGCTAGCAGCCCCCTGGAGTCAACAGGTACTGAAGCTTTCTTT.

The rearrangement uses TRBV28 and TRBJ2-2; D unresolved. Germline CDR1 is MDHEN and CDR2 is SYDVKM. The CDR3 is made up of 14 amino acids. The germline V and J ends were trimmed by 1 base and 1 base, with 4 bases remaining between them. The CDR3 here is CASSLFGNTGELFF. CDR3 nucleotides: TGTGCCAGCAGTTTATTCGGGAACACCGGGGAGCTGTTTTTT.

CDR3 in amino acids: CAWSANPGYGYTF. The CDR3 nucleotides read TGTGCCTGGAGTGCGAACCCAGGGTACGGCTACACCTTC. The chain carries TRBV30 and TRBJ1-2, with D possibly being TRBD1 (5 bases). Trimming took 1 base from V and 8 from J, leaving 14 bases between them. This CDR3 is 13 amino acids long. Germline assignment: CDR1 GTSNPN and CDR2 SVGIG (reference sequence).

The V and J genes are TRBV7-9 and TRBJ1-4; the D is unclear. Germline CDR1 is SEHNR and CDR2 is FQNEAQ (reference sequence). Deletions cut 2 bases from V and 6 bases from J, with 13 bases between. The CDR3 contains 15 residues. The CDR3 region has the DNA TGTGCCAGCAGCTTAAACTCAATTGGTGATGAAAAACTGTTTTTT. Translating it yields CASSLNSIGDEKLFF.

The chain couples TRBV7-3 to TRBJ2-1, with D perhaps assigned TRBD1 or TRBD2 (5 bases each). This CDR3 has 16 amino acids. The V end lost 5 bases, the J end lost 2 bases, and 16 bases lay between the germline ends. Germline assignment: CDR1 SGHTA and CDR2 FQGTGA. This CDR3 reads CASSPIHGDPYNEQFF. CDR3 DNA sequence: TGTGCCAGCAGCCCAATTCACGGGGACCCCTACAATGAGCAGTTCTTC.